Presented here are 28 T cell receptor beta chains from one specimen sequenced in a study of identical twins. TCRdb called the 5' RACE reads again in MiXCR, with one record for every CDR3 protein. The data show some 790,000 distinct CDR3 sequences, about 18% seen once. This sample also belongs to another study, concerning T cells expressing NK-cell markers.

Sequencing input: PBMCs. The receptors come from a woman aged 18-35 years in good health.

This clonotype was detected a few times. The gene calls are TRBV3-1 and TRBJ1-1; maybe TRBD1 (5 bases). Trimming removed 0 bases from V and 0 bases from J, with 11 bases in between. Germline CDR1 LGHDT, CDR2 YNNKEL (reference sequence). The CDR3 contains 16 residues. CDR3 protein: CASSQEGGTMNTEAFF. Here the CDR3 DNA reads TGTGCCAGCAGCCAAGAAGGAGGGACGATGAACACTGAAGCTTTCTTT.

The chain is built from TRBV20-1 and TRBJ2-3; TRBD2 matches at 13 bases. CDR3 length: 15 amino acids. The trim removed 8 bases at V and 3 bases at J, leaving 8 bases unmatched. Germline V gene sequence: CDR1 DFQATT, CDR2 SNEGSKA (reference sequence). The CDR3 bases are TGCAGTTGCTCCTCGACTAGCGGGAGGACAGATACGCAGTATTTT. It yields the protein CSCSSTSGRTDTQYF.

There are a few counts of this clonotype. The genes are TRBV27 and TRBJ2-1, with 7 positions matching TRBD1. Germline CDR1 is MNHEY and CDR2 is SMNVEV (reference sequence). The V gene end was trimmed by 2 bases and the J gene end by 12 bases; junction bases not matched to a gene: 10. The CDR3 has 14 residues. The CDR3 is CASSLPQPTGRQFF. The CDR3 coding sequence is TGTGCCAGCAGTTTACCCCAACCGACAGGGCGGCAGTTCTTC.

The CDR3 bases are TGCGCCAGCAGGCAAAACCAGGGGGAGAGGAACGAGCAGTACTTC. Amino acid sequence: CASRQNQGERNEQYF. The chain couples TRBV4-1 to TRBJ2-7; 7 bases map to TRBD1. Germline V gene lookup returns CDR1 MGHRA and CDR2 YSYEKL. V lost 6 bases to trimming and J lost 5 bases; unmatched junction nucleotides: 13. The CDR3 spans 15 residues.

The chain combines TRBV29-1 with TRBJ2-6; perhaps TRBD2 as D (5 bases). The CDR3 length is 15 residues. Trimming removed 6 bases at V and 4 bases at J, with 16 bases between. CDR1 and CDR2 (germline): SQVTM, ANQGSEA. CDR3 amino acids: CSVAEGGSGANVLTF. For the CDR3, the DNA is TGCAGCGTGGCCGAGGGCGGGTCAGGGGCCAACGTCCTGACTTTC. Supplemented by reference TRBV29-1 and TRBJ2-6, the full variable domain reads SAVISQKPSRDICQRGTSLTIQCQVDSQVTMMFWYRQQPGQSLTLIATANQGSEATYESGFVIDKFPISRPNLTFSTLTVSNMSPEDSSIYLCSVAEGGSGANVLTFGAGSRLTVL.

This clonotype has just a few counts. The rearrangement links TRBV10-3 to TRBJ1-2; D remains unclear. Germline-derived CDR1 and CDR2 are ENHRY and SYGVKD. The CDR3 extends over 11 amino acids. The V gene lost 0 bases and the J gene lost 8 bases, with 4 bases spanning the gap. The CDR3 DNA reads TGTGCCATCAGTGAGTCTTCCGGCTACACCTTC. Its translation is CAISESSGYTF.

In this sample, this clonotype turned up a few times. The V gene is TRBV20-1, the J gene TRBJ1-6, with 11 bases fitting TRBD1. The V segment lost 5 bases and the J segment 9 bases; nucleotides outside the gene matches: 3. The germline CDR1 and CDR2 sequences are DFQATT and SNEGSKA (reference sequence). There are 13 residues in the CDR3. The CDR3 DNA reads TGCAGTGCTTTGGACAGGGGGCTTTCACCCCTCCACTTT. Translating it yields CSALDRGLSPLHF.

The rearrangement uses TRBV14 and TRBJ2-1; D might be TRBD2 (6 bases). The CDR3 totals 16 residues. V dropped 4 bases and J dropped 0 bases, with 13 bases sitting between them. CDR1 and CDR2 from the germline V gene are SGHDN and FVKESK. CDR3 sequence: CASSLQTGSSYNEQFF. CDR3 coding DNA: TGTGCCAGCAGCCTTCAAACCGGGAGCTCCTACAATGAGCAGTTCTTC.

The rearrangement joins TRBV30 to TRBJ2-5, with 8 nucleotides matching TRBD1. Trimming at V came to 2 bases and at J to 2 bases, leaving 7 bases not matched to a gene. The CDR3 is 15 residues long. Germline assignment: CDR1 GTSNPN and CDR2 SVGIG (reference sequence). CDR3 protein: CAWSSGTGVQETQYF. The CDR3 bases are TGTGCCTGGAGTTCCGGGACAGGAGTTCAAGAGACCCAGTACTTC.

This rearrangement joins TRBV6-1 to TRBJ2-2; D is undetermined. The CDR3 runs 14 residues. V lost 6 bases and J 0 bases, leaving 8 bases between the germline ends. Germline V gene sequence: CDR1 MNHNS, CDR2 SASEGT. The CDR3 spells CASRGKANTGELFF. DNA for the CDR3: TGTGCCAGCAGGGGGAAAGCGAACACCGGGGAGCTGTTTTTT.

The sample holds many counts of this clonotype. This chain connects TRBV12-3 or TRBV12-4 to TRBJ1-2; tentatively, D is TRBD1 (6 bases). CDR3 length equals 13 residues. Trimming stripped 4 bases from V and 4 bases from J, with 10 bases between. The DNA for the CDR3 is TGTGCCAGCAGTTCCCAGGGGATCTATGGCTACACCTTC. Its protein product is CASSSQGIYGYTF.

This clonotype was observed a handful of times. The chain has TRBV27 and TRBJ2-7; no clear D gene. Germline V gives CDR1 MNHEY, CDR2 SMNVEV (reference sequence). CDR3 length equals 15 residues. Between the trimmed V and J ends, which lost 2 bases and 3 bases, there was a span of 14 bases. The CDR3 reads CASSLELGRFYEQYF. The CDR3 DNA reads as TGTGCCAGCAGTTTAGAGCTGGGCCGATTCTACGAGCAGTACTTC.

This clonotype was seen only a few times. The chain is built from TRBV5-1 and TRBJ2-7; D is unclear. CDR3 size: 14 residues. CDR1 is SGHRS and CDR2 is YFSETQ in the germline V gene. The V and J ends lost 0 bases and 2 bases respectively, with 9 bases between them. This CDR3 reads CASSLVGPAYEQYF. CDR3 DNA: TGCGCCAGCAGCTTGGTGGGTCCCGCCTACGAGCAGTACTTC.

This rearrangement joins TRBV5-8 to TRBJ2-1; D call uncertain. Trimming shortened V by 7 bases and J by 1 base, and 18 bases separated the two germline ends. Germline CDR1 SGHTS, CDR2 YDEGEE. The CDR3 runs 16 residues. CDR3: CASLLTGSPSYNEQFF. The CDR3 bases are TGTGCCAGCCTACTCACCGGAAGCCCATCCTACAATGAGCAGTTCTTC.

The gene calls are TRBV5-1 and TRBJ2-7; TRBD1 matches 7 bases. Germline V gives CDR1 SGHRS, CDR2 YFSETQ. The CDR3 totals 15 residues. The V segment lost 8 bases and the J segment 0 bases; nucleotides outside the gene matches: 11. The CDR3 bases are TGCGCCAGTCGCACTTCCGGGACAGACTCCTACGAGCAGTACTTC. It codes for CASRTSGTDSYEQYF.

The chain joins TRBV6-5 to TRBJ2-7, with D possibly TRBD1 on 5 matching bases. The CDR3 is 14 residues long. Germline CDR1 MNHEY, CDR2 SVGAGI. The V end lost 4 bases, the J end lost 3 bases, and 13 bases lay between the germline ends. The DNA of the CDR3 is TGTGCCAGCAGTTGGGTCGGACAAGGCTACGAGCAGTACTTC. Its translation is CASSWVGQGYEQYF.

The rearrangement links TRBV7-2 to TRBJ2-7, with D perhaps TRBD1 (6 bases). This CDR3 is 17 amino acids long. The germline CDR1 and CDR2 sequences are SGHTA and FQGNSA. Trimming cost V 6 bases and J 5 bases, with 26 bases left between them. CDR3 sequence reads: CASSLKATGTFPHEQYF. The CDR3 nucleotides are TGTGCCAGCAGTCTTAAAGCTACCGGGACATTCCCCCACGAGCAGTACTTC.

This sequence joins TRBV6-2 or TRBV6-3 and TRBJ2-5; D might be TRBD2 (6 bases). CDR1 and CDR2 from the germline V gene are MNHEY and SVGEGT. The CDR3 totals 14 residues. V was clipped by 3 bases and J by 2 bases, with 10 bases between them. CDR3 amino acids: CASSYSGVQETQYF. The CDR3, as DNA: TGTGCCAGCAGTTATAGCGGAGTGCAAGAGACCCAGTACTTC.

This clonotype was seen a handful of times. The chain employs TRBV27 and TRBJ2-5; TRBD2 aligns across 7 bases. CDR3 size: 14 residues. The J segment lost 7 bases and the V segment lost 11 bases, leaving 16 bases of the junction unmatched. Germline values: CDR1 MNHEY, CDR2 SMNVEV (reference sequence). This CDR3 reads CARIIGLAARTQYF. In DNA, the CDR3 is TGTGCCCGGATTATTGGGCTAGCGGCGAGGACCCAGTACTTC.

This clonotype was counted between two and nine times. V usage is TRBV19 and J usage is TRBJ1-2, with 11 bases identical to TRBD1. J was trimmed by 8 bases and V by 5 bases; bases with no gene match: 4. In germline, CDR1 is LNHDA, CDR2 SQIVND (reference sequence). This CDR3 is built from 13 residues. The CDR3 reads CASSFGQGAGYTF. The CDR3 DNA follows: TGTGCCAGTAGTTTCGGACAGGGGGCCGGCTACACCTTC.

The V gene is TRBV24-1, the J gene TRBJ2-1; possible D gene TRBD1, 6 bases. The CDR3 covers 14 residues. Germline V CDR1 and CDR2: KGHDR, SFDVKD. V lost 10 bases to trimming and J lost 5 bases, with 17 bases between them. CDR3: CATSLTGVDNEQFF. The CDR3 DNA reads as TGTGCCACTTCCCTGACAGGTGTGGACAATGAGCAGTTCTTC.

This clonotype appeared a few times. The V gene is TRBV7-9, the J gene TRBJ1-3; TRBD1 aligns across 7 bases. This CDR3 has 15 residues. CDR1 SEHNR and CDR2 FQNEAQ come from the germline V gene (reference sequence). The J segment lost 4 bases and the V segment lost 3 bases, leaving 6 bases of the junction unmatched. CDR3 DNA: TGTGCCAGCAGCTTGGCCCCGGGACAGGGAAACACCATATATTTT. This codes for CASSLAPGQGNTIYF. The variable domain in full, with the rest retrieved from reference TRBV7-9 and TRBJ1-3, is DTGVSQNPRHKITKRGQNVTFRCDPISEHNRLYWYRQTLGQGPEFLTYFQNEAQLEKSRLLSDRFSAERPKGSFSTLEIQRTEQGDSAMYLCASSLAPGQGNTIYFGEGSWLTVV.

This clonotype turned up a few times. The chain links TRBV12-3 or TRBV12-4 to TRBJ2-3, with 9 nucleotides matching TRBD1. The V gene end was trimmed by 4 bases and the J gene end by 5 bases; junction bases not matched to a gene: 7. The CDR3 is made up of 15 amino acids. The CDR3 bases are TGTGCCAGCAGTTCCAGGGACAGGGTGGAAGATACGCAGTATTTT. Translated: CASSSRDRVEDTQYF.

CDR3 DNA sequence: TGCAGTGCTAGAGACAGGACAGGAGTGAACACCGGGGAGCTGTTTTTT. Protein product: CSARDRTGVNTGELFF. The genes are TRBV20-1 and TRBJ2-2, with TRBD1 identical over 7 bases. J lost 1 base, V lost 0 bases, and 5 bases had no gene match. Germline values: CDR1 DFQATT, CDR2 SNEGSKA (reference sequence). CDR3 length equals 16 residues.

This clonotype was counted a few times. The chain is built from TRBV6-1 and TRBJ1-1; D is ambiguous. V gave up 4 bases and J gave up 9 bases, with 15 bases separating them. Germline loops: CDR1 MNHNS, CDR2 SASEGT. The CDR3 contains 13 residues. DNA of the CDR3: TGTGCCAGCAGTGCCCGGGCGAGAGGGAAAGCTTTCTTT. Amino acid sequence: CASSARARGKAFF.

CDR3 in amino acids: CASRADDGELFF. The CDR3 nucleotides read TGTGCCAGCAGGGCAGACGACGGGGAGCTGTTTTTT. The rearrangement links TRBV2 to TRBJ2-2; D gene uncertain. V lost 6 bases, J lost 7 bases, and 9 bases lay in between. CDR1 and CDR2 (germline): SNHLY, FYNNEI. The CDR3 is 12 amino acids.

The gene calls are TRBV7-9 and TRBJ2-3, with TRBD1 matching 9 bases. Germline loops: CDR1 SEHNR, CDR2 FQNEAQ (reference sequence). CDR3 length: 14 residues. V lost 8 bases and J lost 5; bases outside the gene matches: 8. The CDR3 region has the DNA TGTGCCAGCGGACAGGGGACCTCCGGAGATACGCAGTATTTT. Protein sequence: CASGQGTSGDTQYF.

This clonotype was recorded a few times. The J gene is TRBJ2-3, the V gene TRBV20-1; TRBD2 is a possible D gene (5 bases). Germline lookup yields CDR1 DFQATT and CDR2 SNEGSKA (reference sequence). The CDR3 is 11 amino acids. V was shortened by 7 bases and J by 9 bases, with 14 bases between the two germline ends. The CDR3 sequence is CSGKAGGTQYF. CDR3 sequence (DNA): TGCAGTGGAAAGGCGGGTGGGACGCAGTATTTT.